These 16 T cell receptor beta chains share one sample of origin, sequenced in a study of blood T cell repertoires in COVID-19. Sequencing was performed with immunoSEQ multiplex PCR; in TCRdb, only in-frame clones are kept and a portion is missing. Seen here are roughly 120,000 clones, about 88% observed once, and the top ten hold about 3.4%. Specimen: peripheral blood. All receptors derive from a man in his forties or fifties with acute or convalescent COVID-19.

The chain joins TRBV3-1 (or the pseudogene TRBV3-2) to TRBJ2-1; a weak D match, TRBD1 (5 bases). The germline V gene has CDR1 LGHDT and CDR2 YNNKEL (reference sequence). The CDR3 sequence is 15 residues long. The V and J ends lost 1 base and 7 bases respectively, with 14 bases between them. CDR3 nucleotide sequence: TGTGCCAGCAGCCAAGCGTGGGGCGGCGTGAATGAGCAGTTCTTC. Its translation is CASSQAWGGVNEQFF.

This chain links TRBV7-2 with TRBJ1-2; D ambiguous. The CDR3 length is 16 residues. CDR1 and CDR2 (germline): SGHTA, FQGNSA. V lost 0 bases and J 0 bases, leaving 11 bases between the germline ends. This CDR3 reads CASSLALSGSNYGYTF. The CDR3 DNA is TGTGCCAGCAGCTTAGCGCTTTCAGGTTCTAACTATGGCTACACCTTC.

The rearrangement uses TRBV7-9 and TRBJ2-7; 8 bases are shared with TRBD1. The CDR3 has 15 amino acids. V shed 5 bases and J 0 bases; nucleotides not matched to a gene: 6. Germline loops: CDR1 SEHNR, CDR2 FQNEAQ (reference sequence). CDR3 sequence reads: CASSTRTGSSYEQYF. DNA for the CDR3: TGTGCCAGCAGCACCCGGACAGGGAGCTCCTACGAGCAGTACTTC.

The table lists this clone with a count of one. The chain employs TRBV7-3 and TRBJ1-1; 10 positions agree with TRBD1. From germline, CDR1 is SGHTA and CDR2 FQGTGA. J lost 6 bases, V lost 5 bases, and 3 bases had no gene match. The CDR3 runs to 13 residues. CDR3 residues: CASSQGTGAEAFF. CDR3 DNA sequence: TGTGCCAGCAGCCAGGGGACAGGGGCTGAAGCTTTCTTT.

The V and J genes are TRBV4-1 and TRBJ1-6, with 7 bases aligning to TRBD1. V lost 5 bases and J lost 10; bases outside the gene matches: 14. In germline, CDR1 is MGHRA, CDR2 YSYEKL. This CDR3 comprises 16 residues. CDR3 residues: CASSVTGNPGGSPLHF. CDR3 DNA sequence: TGCGCCAGCAGCGTGACAGGGAATCCGGGTGGATCACCCCTCCACTTT.

V is TRBV5-1 and J is TRBJ2-7; 8 nucleotides line up with TRBD2. The V and J ends lost 2 bases and 0 bases, in that order; junction bases with no gene match: 4. Germline lookup yields CDR1 SGHRS and CDR2 YFSETQ. The CDR3 is 15 amino acids. CDR3 sequence reads: CASSFVAGSSYEQYF. The DNA of the CDR3 is TGCGCCAGCAGCTTTGTAGCGGGGAGCTCCTACGAGCAGTACTTC.

V gene TRBV7-9 combines with J gene TRBJ1-2; the match to TRBD1 covers 9 bases. Germline trimming cut 1 base from V and 6 bases from J; bases unmatched to any gene: 9. The germline V gene has CDR1 SEHNR and CDR2 FQNEAQ (reference sequence). CDR3 length: 16 amino acids. The CDR3 DNA reads as TGTGCCAGCAGCTTAGAGTTCTCGGGACAGGGTAATGGCTACACCTTC. It yields the protein CASSLEFSGQGNGYTF.

V usage is TRBV11-2 and J usage is TRBJ2-3; TRBD1 matches 7 bases. Germline V gene sequence: CDR1 SGHAT, CDR2 FQNNGV. This CDR3 contains 16 residues. J lost 2 bases, V lost 5 bases, and 10 bases had no gene match. CDR3 nucleotide sequence: TGTGCCAGCAGCACCTCGACAGGGAGAACCACAGATACGCAGTATTTT. Translating gives CASSTSTGRTTDTQYF.

The chain has TRBV9 and TRBJ2-7; D is unclear. Looked up from germline, CDR1 is SGDLS and CDR2 is YYNGEE. The CDR3 totals 15 residues. V was trimmed by 0 bases and J by 3 bases, leaving 13 bases between them. The CDR3 DNA reads as TGTGCCAGCAGCGTAGGTGGGCAGAATTTCTACGAGCAGTACTTC. Protein sequence: CASSVGGQNFYEQYF.

This clone was found a few times. V usage is TRBV7-2 and J usage is TRBJ2-1; 14 nucleotides line up with TRBD2. Losses at the gene ends were 2 bases for V and 4 bases for J; bases not matched to a gene: 7. The V gene's germline CDR1 is SGHTA and CDR2 FQGNSA. CDR3 length equals 18 residues. This chain's CDR3 is CASSLPGTSGGQYNEQFF. CDR3 sequence (DNA): TGTGCCAGCAGCTTACCCGGGACTAGCGGGGGCCAGTACAATGAGCAGTTCTTC.

The count of this clone is one. The V gene is TRBV20-1, the J gene TRBJ1-1, with D tentatively TRBD1 (6 bases). CDR1 DFQATT and CDR2 SNEGSKA come from the germline V gene (reference sequence). This CDR3 has 11 residues. The ends were cut back, 7 bases at V and 10 bases at J, with 16 bases in the middle. CDR3 sequence reads: CSVGGEGGAFF. CDR3 nucleotides: TGCAGTGTAGGTGGGGAGGGGGGAGCTTTCTTT.

This chain connects TRBV6-4 to TRBJ1-2; D is unresolved. Germline-derived CDR1 and CDR2 are MRHNA and SNTAGT. The CDR3 length is 12 residues. Trimming stripped 2 bases from V and 8 bases from J, with 9 bases between. The CDR3, as DNA: TGTGCCAGCAGTGACAACAACGGGGGCTACACCTTC. It specifies CASSDNNGGYTF.

The chain is built from TRBV7-2 and TRBJ1-2; no clear D. CDR1 and CDR2 (germline): SGHTA, FQGNSA. CDR3 size: 16 residues. The V end was cut by 4 bases, the J end by 4 bases, with 19 bases between. The CDR3 is CASSSVSLTNFYGYTF. CDR3 nucleotide sequence: TGTGCCAGCAGCTCAGTTAGCCTTACCAATTTCTATGGCTACACCTTC.

CDR3 amino acids: CASSLGGLTDTQYF. The CDR3 bases are TGTGCCAGCAGCTTGGGGGGTCTCACAGATACGCAGTATTTT. The V gene is TRBV11-3, the J gene TRBJ2-3; a weak D match, TRBD2 (6 bases). From germline, CDR1 is SGHNT and CDR2 YENEEA. V lost 3 bases and J 2 bases, leaving 9 bases between the germline ends. CDR3 length equals 14 residues.

The chain links TRBV12-3 or TRBV12-4 to TRBJ2-1; the D gene is possibly TRBD2 (5 bases). The CDR3 length is 12 residues. V was trimmed by 4 bases and J by 10 bases, leaving 11 bases between them. CDR3 protein: CASSSPGSEQFF. CDR3 nucleotide sequence: TGTGCCAGCAGTTCCCCGGGGAGCGAGCAGTTCTTC.

The V and J genes are TRBV28 and TRBJ1-2; 8 bases map to TRBD1. Germline CDR1 and CDR2: MDHEN and SYDVKM. With 1 base clipped from V and 6 bases from J, the junction kept 13 bases outside the gene matches. This CDR3 comprises 17 residues. The CDR3 coding sequence is TGTGCCAGCAGTTTATTGTTCCACGGACAGGGCGGGGATGGCTACACCTTC. It translates to CASSLLFHGQGGDGYTF.